The rows below give T cell receptor beta chains drawn from one sample of a study of T cells in Graves' hyperthyroidism and ophthalmopathy. TCRdb reprocessed the multiplex PCR reads with MiXCR, giving one entry per CDR3 protein. This sample has roughly 420,000 distinct CDR3 sequences, with roughly 13% found just once. The specimen sequenced was blood. These receptors were taken from a woman aged 18 to 35 with Graves' hyperthyroidism. The CDR3 runs from the conserved cysteine through the conserved F or W. D genes are given only for firm matches. Clone size appears in some rows only: once, few, many, or a class for an expanded clone.

clone_size j_call v_call d_call cdr3_aa cdr3_nt
. TRBJ1-4 TRBV2 . CASRNRETDEKLFF TGTGCCAGCAGAAACAGGGAGACCGATGAAAAACTGTTTTTT
many TRBJ1-2 TRBV20-1 . CSAQLRYGYTF TGCAGTGCTCAATTGCGTTATGGCTACACCTTC
. TRBJ1-4 TRBV5-1 . CASSLKGPNEKLFF TGCGCCAGCAGCTTGAAGGGGCCTAATGAAAAACTGTTTTTT
many TRBJ2-7 TRBV30 . CAWKWERSSYEQYF TGTGCCTGGAAGTGGGAGCGGAGCTCCTACGAGCAGTACTTC
. TRBJ1-6 TRBV6-1 . CASNSQSNSPLHF TGTGCCAGCAACAGCCAGTCAAATTCACCCCTCCACTTT
many TRBJ2-1 TRBV13 TRBD2 CASSSRTSGKYNEQFF TGTGCCAGCAGTTCTCGAACTAGCGGGAAATACAATGAGCAGTTCTTC
. TRBJ2-7 TRBV9 TRBD2 CASSPGLAANYEQYF TGTGCCAGCAGCCCAGGACTAGCGGCAAACTACGAGCAGTACTTC
many TRBJ2-3 TRBV20-1 TRBD2 CSARGAPAGARDTQYF TGCAGTGCTAGAGGAGCCCCAGCGGGAGCAAGGGATACGCAGTATTTT
. TRBJ2-5 TRBV29-1 . CSVPRDPGTQYF TGCAGCGTCCCCAGAGACCCGGGGACCCAGTACTTC
. TRBJ1-1 TRBV10-3 TRBD1 CAISPTGGPNTEAFF TGTGCCATCAGTCCCACAGGGGGCCCGAACACTGAAGCTTTCTTT
. TRBJ2-7 TRBV20-1 . CSARQEVYEQYF TGCAGTGCTAGACAAGAGGTCTACGAGCAGTACTTC